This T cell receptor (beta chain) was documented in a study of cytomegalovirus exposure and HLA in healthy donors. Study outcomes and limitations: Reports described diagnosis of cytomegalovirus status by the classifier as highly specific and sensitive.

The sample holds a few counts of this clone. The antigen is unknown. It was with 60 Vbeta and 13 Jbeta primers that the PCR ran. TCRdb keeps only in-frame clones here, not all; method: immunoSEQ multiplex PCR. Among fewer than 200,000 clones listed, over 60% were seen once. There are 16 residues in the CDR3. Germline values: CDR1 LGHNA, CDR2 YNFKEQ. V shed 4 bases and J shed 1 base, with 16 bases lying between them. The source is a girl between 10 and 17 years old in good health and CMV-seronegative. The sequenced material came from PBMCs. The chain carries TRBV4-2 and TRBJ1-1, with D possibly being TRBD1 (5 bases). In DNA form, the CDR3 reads TGTGCCAGCAGCCCCCCAATGGCAGGGCGGAACACTGAAGCTTTCTTT. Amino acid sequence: CASSPPMAGRNTEAFF.